This TCR beta chain is from a study of blood T cells in healthy people across ages. This clonotype was seen repeatedly, ten times or more. There were healthy Caucasian individuals from Russia, aged roughly 6 to 95, serving as donors. Together with a sample-barcoded 5' primer, a J-beta primer mix was included in a second PCR lasting about 6 to 11 cycles. TCRdb re-called the 5' RACE reads with MiXCR, one entry per CDR3 protein. Among 1.5 million or so distinct CDR3 sequences listed, roughly 45% were seen once. The CDR3 runs 13 residues. Trimming took 2 bases from V and 1 from J, leaving 5 bases between them. Germline V CDR1 and CDR2: MNHEY, SVGAGI.

The chain joins TRBV6-5 to TRBJ1-1; D is perhaps TRBD1 (5 bases). The sequence was obtained from a young woman in good health. Sample: blood. CDR3 bases: TGTGCCAGCAGTTACAGGGGGAACACTGAAGCTTTCTTT. Amino acid sequence: CASSYRGNTEAFF.